A selection of T cell receptor beta chains follows, all from one sample in a study of T-cell reconstitution after alpha-beta-depleted transplantation in children. TCRdb re-called the PCR reads with MiXCR, one entry per CDR3 protein. The table lists fewer than 400,000 distinct CDR3 sequences, over 20% of them singletons. Sequenced material: PBMCs, mostly from graft donor cells, taken 180 days after TCRalphabeta/CD19-depleted stem cell transplant. Receptors were obtained from a male patient younger than 18 who had a stem cell transplant for acute lymphoblastic leukemia, so the T cells may come from the graft donor. CDR3s include the opening cysteine and the closing phenylalanine or tryptophan. The D gene is left open where the match is weak. Some rows mark clone size as missing; the rest say once, few, many or name a class of expanded clone.

NA | TRBJ2-7 | NA | TRBV5-1 | CASSFSGPSHEQYF | TGCGCCAGCAGCTTCTCGGGGCCCTCCCACGAGCAGTACTTC
NA | TRBJ2-7 | NA | TRBV7-3 | CASSPGPDGTYEQYF | TGTGCCAGCAGCCCGGGCCCGGACGGGACCTACGAGCAGTACTTC
TRBD1 | TRBJ2-1 | few | TRBV5-5 | CASTGTGGYNEQFF | TGTGCCAGCACCGGGACAGGGGGCTACAATGAGCAGTTCTTC
NA | TRBJ2-7 | few | TRBV20-1 | CSAPGGQANYEQYF | TGCAGTGCCCCGGGGGGACAGGCCAACTACGAGCAGTACTTC
NA | TRBJ2-7 | NA | TRBV10-3 | CAISDRGSYEQYF | TGTGCCATCAGTGACCGAGGCTCCTACGAGCAGTACTTC
NA | TRBJ2-1 | few | TRBV20-1 | CSARASTNNEQFF | TGCAGTGCTAGGGCTAGCACGAACAATGAGCAGTTCTTC
NA | TRBJ2-1 | few | TRBV25-1 | CASTIGWGNEQFF | TGTGCCAGCACTATAGGTTGGGGGAATGAGCAGTTCTTC
NA | TRBJ1-2 | NA | TRBV14 | CASSPQDRYGYTF | TGTGCCAGCAGCCCCCAGGACAGATATGGCTACACCTTC
TRBD1 | TRBJ2-2 | NA | TRBV10-1 | CASRPTGSGELFF | TGCGCCAGCAGACCGACAGGGTCCGGGGAGCTGTTTTTT
NA | TRBJ1-2 | many | TRBV29-1 | CSSWAANYGYTF | TGCAGCTCTTGGGCAGCTAACTATGGCTACACCTTC
NA | TRBJ1-5 | NA | TRBV12-3/TRBV12-4 | CASSLDRRDQPQHF | TGTGCCAGCAGTTTAGACAGGCGGGATCAGCCCCAGCATTTT
NA | TRBJ2-6 | few | TRBV5-1 | CASSRGLPVVSNVLTF | TGCGCCAGCAGCCGGGGACTCCCCGTGGTGTCCAACGTCCTGACTTTC
TRBD2 | TRBJ2-1 | many | TRBV5-1 | CASSLGLAGSYNEQFF | TGCGCCAGCAGCTTGGGACTAGCGGGCTCCTACAATGAGCAGTTCTTC
TRBD2 | TRBJ2-2 | NA | TRBV7-6 | CASSLGRGGNTGELFF | TGTGCCAGCAGCTTAGGCCGCGGGGGTAACACCGGGGAGCTGTTTTTT
NA | TRBJ1-5 | NA | TRBV5-1 | CASRRDRSSNQPQHF | TGCGCCAGCAGAAGGGACCGTTCTTCCAATCAGCCCCAGCATTTT
TRBD1 | TRBJ2-7 | few | TRBV12-3/TRBV12-4 | CASSPSSGTGATYEQYF | TGTGCCAGCAGTCCCTCATCCGGGACAGGGGCCACCTACGAGCAGTACTTC
TRBD2 | TRBJ2-1 | NA | TRBV7-8 | CASSGSPPSGYDEQFF | TGTGCCAGCAGCGGATCCCCGCCTAGCGGGTATGATGAGCAGTTCTTC
NA | TRBJ2-3 | NA | TRBV24-1 | CATSDPRPTSRDTQYF | TGTGCCACCAGTGATCCACGCCCTACTTCAAGGGATACGCAGTATTTT
NA | TRBJ1-3 | few | TRBV6-5 | CASSYGQFVGPLRNTIYF | TGTGCCAGCAGTTACGGACAATTTGTAGGACCGCTAAGAAACACCATATATTTT
NA | TRBJ1-2 | few | TRBV5-1 | CASSLERAGYYGYTF | TGCGCCAGCAGCTTGGAGAGGGCAGGCTACTATGGCTACACCTTC
NA | TRBJ2-5 | NA | TRBV7-8 | CASSPGWTDETQYF | TGTGCCAGCAGCCCAGGGTGGACAGACGAGACCCAGTACTTC
NA | TRBJ2-2 | few | TRBV9 | CASSVSGGNTGELFF | TGTGCCAGCAGCGTATCGGGGGGCAACACCGGGGAGCTGTTTTTT
TRBD1 | TRBJ1-4 | NA | TRBV20-1 | CSAPDRPMQKLFF | TGCAGTGCTCCGGACAGGCCCATGCAAAAACTGTTTTTT
NA | TRBJ1-5 | many | TRBV27 | CASSGQYSNQPQHF | TGTGCCAGCAGTGGACAGTATAGCAATCAGCCCCAGCATTTT